These 14 T cell receptor beta chains were sequenced from one sample in a study of blood T cell repertoires in COVID-19. Generated by immunoSEQ multiplex PCR, the TCRdb table keeps only in-frame clones and is missing some. The sample lists approximately 210,000 clones, less than 90% seen once, with roughly 1.7% in the top ten. Sequencing was done on a sample of peripheral blood. Receptor source: a man in his 70s with acute or convalescent COVID-19.

The rearrangement joins TRBV18 to TRBJ2-5; D is unresolved. This CDR3 has 15 amino acids. Trimming removed 0 bases at V and 5 bases at J, with 13 bases between. CDR1 KGHSH and CDR2 LQKENI come from the germline V gene. The CDR3 DNA follows: TGTGCCAGCTCACCACCGGCCAGGTCCCACGAGACCCAGTACTTC. Its protein product is CASSPPARSHETQYF.

V gene TRBV28 combines with J gene TRBJ1-6; 8 bases fit TRBD1. Trimming took 3 bases from V and 9 from J; bases not matched to a gene: 7. This CDR3 region has 15 residues. Looked up from germline, CDR1 is MDHEN and CDR2 is SYDVKM. CDR3 in amino acids: CASSLGPTGVSPLHF. The CDR3 DNA follows: TGTGCCAGCAGTTTGGGCCCGACAGGGGTTTCACCCCTCCACTTT. The variable domain in full, completed from reference TRBV28 and TRBJ1-6, reads DVKVTQSSRYLVKRTGEKVFLECVQDMDHENMFWYRQDPGLGLRLIYFSYDVKMKEKGDIPEGYSVSREKKERFSLILESASTNQTSMYLCASSLGPTGVSPLHFGNGTRLTVT.

V is TRBV24-1 and J is TRBJ2-7; tentative D call: TRBD2 (6 bases). The V end lost 9 bases, the J end lost 3 bases, and 14 bases lay between the germline ends. This CDR3 has 13 residues. Germline V CDR1 and CDR2: KGHDR, SFDVKD. The CDR3 DNA is TGTGCCACCCAGGAGGGGTGGAACTACGAGCAGTACTTC. Translated, it gives CATQEGWNYEQYF.

The chain employs TRBV7-2 and TRBJ2-7; D not certain. The CDR3 sequence is 15 residues long. The germline V gene encodes CDR1 SGHTA and CDR2 FQGNSA. The ends were cut back, 4 bases at V and 0 bases at J, with 13 bases in the middle. CDR3 protein: CASSSVKGASYEQYF. In DNA form, the CDR3 reads TGTGCCAGCAGCTCCGTTAAAGGAGCCTCCTACGAGCAGTACTTC.

The chain has TRBV4-1 and TRBJ2-7, with D possibly TRBD2 on 6 matching bases. V was clipped by 0 bases and J by 3 bases, with 18 bases between them. Germline CDR1 is MGHRA and CDR2 is YSYEKL. The CDR3 sequence is 17 residues long. The CDR3 DNA is TGCGCCAGCAGCCAAGACCCGCCCGAGCGGGCCGGCTACGAGCAGTACTTC. It is translated as CASSQDPPERAGYEQYF.

V gene TRBV7-3 combines with J gene TRBJ2-1, with TRBD1 matching over 8 bases. After removal of 2 bases from V and 1 base from J, the junction contained 4 bases not matched to a gene. The CDR3 consists of 16 residues. Germline CDR1 SGHTA, CDR2 FQGTGA. The chain's CDR3 is CASSLFGTGSYNEQFF. CDR3 nucleotides: TGTGCCAGCAGCTTATTCGGGACAGGATCCTACAATGAGCAGTTCTTC.

The CDR3 sequence is CASSSWTGTTYEQYF. In DNA form, the CDR3 reads TGTGCCAGTAGTTCTTGGACAGGGACGACCTACGAGCAGTACTTC. V usage is TRBV19 and J usage is TRBJ2-7, with TRBD1 matching over 8 bases. CDR1 and CDR2 (germline): LNHDA, SQIVND (reference sequence). V shed 5 bases and J 2 bases; nucleotides not matched to a gene: 8. The CDR3 is made up of 15 amino acids.

The rearrangement joins TRBV6-5 to TRBJ1-1; tentative D call: TRBD1 (6 bases). The CDR3 totals 15 residues. Trimming took off 0 bases at V and 3 bases at J, with 11 bases between the two ends. Germline-derived CDR1 and CDR2 are MNHEY and SVGAGI. The CDR3 nucleotides read TGTGCCAGCAGTTACTCGGCAGGGGATTACACTGAAGCTTTCTTT. It codes for CASSYSAGDYTEAFF.

The chain has TRBV5-6 and TRBJ2-2, with TRBD1 as a possible D gene (6 bases). V lost 10 bases and J 7 bases, leaving 23 bases between the germline ends. From germline, CDR1 is SGHDT and CDR2 YYEEEE. The CDR3 sequence is 15 residues long. CDR3 protein: CAGKLEQGFSGELFF. As DNA, the CDR3 is TGTGCCGGGAAATTAGAACAGGGTTTTAGCGGGGAGCTGTTTTTT.

This clone has just one count. The chain combines TRBV5-1 with TRBJ2-5; D is perhaps TRBD2 (6 bases). The CDR3 runs to 15 residues. CDR1 is SGHRS and CDR2 is YFSETQ in the germline V gene. Trimming cost V 0 bases and J 5 bases, with 14 bases left between them. The CDR3 reads CASSLAASAGETQYF. The CDR3 DNA follows: TGCGCCAGCAGCTTGGCTGCCTCGGCGGGGGAGACCCAGTACTTC. The whole variable domain, filled in from reference TRBV5-1 and TRBJ2-5, reads KAGVTQTPRYLIKTRGQQVTLSCSPISGHRSVSWYQQTPGQGLQFLFEYFSETQRNKGNFPGRFSGRQFSNSRSEMNVSTLELGDSALYLCASSLAASAGETQYFGPGTRLLVL.

The V gene is TRBV19, the J gene TRBJ1-1; 8 nucleotides match TRBD1. With V trimmed by 6 bases and J by 4 bases, 7 bases remained unmatched. The CDR3 length is 14 residues. Germline CDR1 is LNHDA and CDR2 is SQIVND (reference sequence). This CDR3 is CASRQDQGATEAFF. The CDR3 bases are TGTGCCAGTAGACAAGACCAGGGGGCCACTGAAGCTTTCTTT.

The chain uses TRBV10-3 and TRBJ2-5, with D possibly TRBD1 on 6 matching bases. Germline CDR1 and CDR2: ENHRY and SYGVKD. The CDR3 runs 14 residues. Trimming removed 5 bases at V and 10 bases at J, with 20 bases between. The CDR3: CAISLGAGSGNQYF. CDR3 DNA: TGTGCCATCAGTTTGGGGGCCGGCTCGGGGAACCAGTACTTC.

The V gene is TRBV11-2, the J gene TRBJ1-6, with 8 bases that match TRBD1. The trim removed 4 bases at V and 0 bases at J, leaving 8 bases unmatched. The length of the CDR3 is 18 residues. Germline V gene lookup returns CDR1 SGHAT and CDR2 FQNNGV. The CDR3 reads CASSSRTGRSSYNSPLHF. As DNA, the CDR3 is TGTGCCAGCAGCTCTCGGACAGGGCGAAGCTCCTATAATTCACCCCTCCACTTT. The full variable domain, rest sourced from reference TRBV11-2 and TRBJ1-6, is EAGVAQSPRYKIIEKRQSVAFWCNPISGHATLYWYQQILGQGPKLLIQFQNNGVVDDSQLPKDRFSAERLKGVDSTLKIQPAKLEDSAVYLCASSSRTGRSSYNSPLHFGNGTRLTVT.

The gene calls are TRBV5-1 and TRBJ2-2, with a possible D match to TRBD1 (5 bases). The CDR3 is 14 residues long. Germline V CDR1 and CDR2: SGHRS, YFSETQ. The V end was cut by 1 base, the J end by 3 bases, with 7 bases between. The CDR3 sequence: CASSLPGHTGELFF. The CDR3 DNA reads TGCGCCAGCAGCTTGCCAGGGCACACCGGGGAGCTGTTTTTT.